The TCR beta chain under discussion was sequenced for a study of PD-1 blockade in classical Hodgkin lymphoma. The CDR3 is 13 residues long. The V end was cut by 2 bases, the J end by 4 bases, with 6 bases between. Germline V lookup: CDR1 ENHRY, CDR2 SYGVKD. Assay used: immunoSEQ multiplex PCR; TCRdb lists only in-frame clones, some missing. The sample consists of 130,000 to 150,000 clones, about four fifths of them appearing once. Every single patient, without exception, relapsed after autologous stem cell transplantation, and brentuximab vedotin exposure varied. The specimen comprised peripheral blood mononuclear cells (PBMCs), sampled before the second cycle of nivolumab. This clonotype originated in a human donor with classical Hodgkin lymphoma. The V gene is TRBV10-3, the J gene TRBJ1-3, with D unresolved. The CDR3 bases are TGTGCCATCAGTGAGATAGGCGGAAACACCATATATTTT. It translates to CAISEIGGNTIYF.